This TCR beta chain originates from a study of cytomegalovirus exposure and HLA in healthy donors. Study information: Genetic ancestry analysis placed more than 80% of the 410 or so donors that were genotyped in the Caucasian-associated cluster.

The study's findings and limits: Later analysis showed most CMV-associated TCR beta chains appearing HLA-restricted. A later analysis reportedly identified an Asian-associated ancestry cluster as carrying fewer N-insertions than the 666-donor mean.

The CDR3 has 14 amino acids. The V gene end was trimmed by 3 bases and the J gene end by 3 bases; junction bases not matched to a gene: 4. From germline, CDR1 is MNHNY and CDR2 SVGAGI (reference sequence). A word on this clone: The antigen remains undetermined.

The PCR contained 60 Vbeta and 13 Jbeta primers. Assay: immunoSEQ multiplex PCR; the TCRdb copy retains only in-frame clones and omits some. The data contain about 120,000 clones, 82% of them singletons. This receptor was obtained from a woman younger than 35 in good health and CMV-seronegative. The sample consisted of PBMCs. The chain couples TRBV6-6 to TRBJ2-7, with TRBD2 matching over 8 bases. In DNA form, the CDR3 reads TGTGCCAGCAGTTATAGCGGGGCGGGCTACGAGCAGTACGTC. Translation gives CASSYSGAGYEQYV.